This passage covers 18 T cell receptor beta chains from one sample sequenced in a study of regulatory T cells in long-lasting Graves disease. CDR3 regions were amplified by Arm-PCR using iRepertoire HTBI primers to build TCR beta libraries. TCRdb re-called the multiplex PCR reads through MiXCR, storing one row per CDR3 protein. The sample has hundreds of thousands of distinct CDR3 sequences, around 23% seen once; the top ten hold over 11%. Specified time point: persistent/refractory GD, antithyroid drugs over 5 years with positive TRAb. The TCR library used RNA extracted from PBMCs. Sequencing used peripheral blood mononuclear cells (PBMCs), obtained when the disease was refractory, from a patient treated with antithyroid drugs. The receptors shown here come from a female donor with Graves disease.

This clonotype was counted many times. This rearrangement joins TRBV20-1 to TRBJ2-7; D possibly corresponds to TRBD1 (5 bases). Germline V lookup: CDR1 DFQATT, CDR2 SNEGSKA (reference sequence). The length of the CDR3 is 12 residues. Trimming left V 3 bases short and J 3 bases short, with 9 bases between. The CDR3, as DNA: TGCAGTGCTAGTTCAGGGCTCTACGAGCAGTACTTC. Amino acids: CSASSGLYEQYF.

This chain uses TRBV25-1 with TRBJ1-6; no definite D call. Germline values: CDR1 MGHDK, CDR2 SYGVNS. The CDR3 extends over 14 amino acids. V was trimmed by 5 bases and J by 0 bases, leaving 5 bases between them. The CDR3 is CASSSSSYNSPLHF. The CDR3 DNA sequence: TGTGCCAGCAGTTCGAGCTCCTATAATTCACCCCTCCACTTT.

This clonotype showed up many times. The chain links TRBV29-1 to TRBJ2-7; D not resolved. The ends were cut back, 5 bases at V and 6 bases at J, with 14 bases in the middle. The germline V gene encodes CDR1 SQVTM and CDR2 ANQGSEA. The CDR3 has 12 residues. The CDR3 DNA follows: TGCAGCGTTAGTCTGGCGTCGACCGAGCAGTACTTC. This codes for CSVSLASTEQYF.

This clonotype was found many times. The rearrangement uses TRBV2 and TRBJ2-2; tentatively, D is TRBD1 (5 bases). The CDR3 contains 15 residues. From germline, CDR1 is SNHLY and CDR2 FYNNEI. The V end was cut by 4 bases, the J end by 5 bases, with 14 bases between. The CDR3 region is CASSVRQGWTGELFF. CDR3 bases: TGTGCCAGCAGTGTGAGGCAGGGTTGGACCGGGGAGCTGTTTTTT.

The table lists this clonotype with a few counts. CDR3 protein: CASSLFRGSSYEQYF. For the CDR3, the DNA is TGTGCCAGCAGTTTATTTCGCGGAAGCTCCTACGAGCAGTACTTC. V is TRBV27 and J is TRBJ2-7, with D uncertain. Germline values: CDR1 MNHEY, CDR2 SMNVEV (reference sequence). Trimming stripped 1 base from V and 0 bases from J, with 10 bases between. The CDR3 covers 15 residues.

The genes are TRBV27 and TRBJ2-7; D might be TRBD1 (6 bases). V was trimmed by 8 bases and J by 3 bases, leaving 14 bases between them. Germline V gene data show CDR1 as MNHEY and CDR2 as SMNVEV (reference sequence). This CDR3 contains 13 residues. This chain's CDR3 is CASRTYRDYEQYF. CDR3 nucleotide sequence: TGTGCCAGCCGAACCTACAGGGACTACGAGCAGTACTTC.

This clonotype was detected ten times or more. The J gene is TRBJ1-1, the V gene TRBV27, with D possibly matching TRBD1 (6 bases). This CDR3 is built from 13 residues. V lost 7 bases to trimming and J lost 3 bases, with 12 bases between them. The germline V gene has CDR1 MNHEY and CDR2 SMNVEV (reference sequence). DNA of the CDR3: TGTGCCAGCAACGCGGGGGCACACACTGAAGCTTTCTTT. Translated, it gives CASNAGAHTEAFF.

This clonotype was seen more than once but under ten times. The gene calls are TRBV10-3 and TRBJ2-6, with D perhaps matching TRBD2 (5 bases). V gave up 6 bases and J gave up 3 bases, with 12 bases separating them. This CDR3 region has 15 residues. Germline CDR1 and CDR2: ENHRY and SYGVKD. This chain's CDR3 is CAIRDLGGGANVLTF. In DNA form, the CDR3 reads TGTGCCATCAGGGACTTAGGCGGTGGGGCCAACGTCCTGACTTTC.

The chain is built from TRBV20-1 and TRBJ1-1; D remains ambiguous. Per the germline V gene, CDR1 is DFQATT and CDR2 is SNEGSKA (reference sequence). V was clipped by 5 bases and J by 2 bases, with 12 bases between them. CDR3 size: 13 residues. The CDR3 nucleotides are TGCAGTGCTCCCCCCCGAGATAACACTGAAGCTTTCTTT. It encodes CSAPPRDNTEAFF.

This clonotype was counted at least ten times. V and J are TRBV24-1 and TRBJ2-2; D gene ambiguous. Between the trimmed V and J ends, which lost 3 bases and 7 bases, there was a span of 11 bases. The CDR3 contains 14 residues. Per the germline V gene, CDR1 is KGHDR and CDR2 is SFDVKD. CDR3 protein: CATSDASWDGELFF. The CDR3 DNA is TGTGCCACCAGTGATGCTTCTTGGGACGGGGAGCTGTTTTTT.

In this sample, this clonotype turned up many times. The chain joins TRBV20-1 to TRBJ2-5; D not resolved. The germline V gene has CDR1 DFQATT and CDR2 SNEGSKA (reference sequence). The CDR3 has 10 amino acids. V gave up 2 bases and J gave up 5 bases, with 3 bases separating them. The CDR3 DNA reads TGCAGTGCTAGAAAGGAGACCCAGTACTTC. Translation gives CSARKETQYF.

This chain joins TRBV5-4 and TRBJ2-1, with a possible D match to TRBD2 (5 bases). Trimming took 0 bases from V and 0 from J, leaving 10 bases between them. The CDR3 runs 16 residues. Germline V CDR1 and CDR2: SGHNT, YYREEE (reference sequence). CDR3 sequence reads: CASSLAGGLSYNEQFF. DNA of the CDR3: TGTGCCAGCAGCTTGGCCGGCGGACTCTCCTACAATGAGCAGTTCTTC.

Ten or more counts support this clonotype. The chain uses TRBV19 and TRBJ2-2; D uncertain. CDR3 length: 14 amino acids. Trimming stripped 9 bases from V and 1 base from J, with 12 bases between. Germline V gene data show CDR1 as LNHDA and CDR2 as SQIVND (reference sequence). CDR3 DNA: TGTGCCAGCGCGGCCTCCTTGAACACCGGGGAGCTGTTTTTT. Amino acids: CASAASLNTGELFF.

The chain combines TRBV20-1 with TRBJ2-5; D perhaps matches TRBD2 (6 bases). The CDR3 totals 11 residues. Germline V gives CDR1 DFQATT, CDR2 SNEGSKA (reference sequence). V shed 7 bases and J shed 1 base, with 7 bases lying between them. This CDR3 reads CSGGTQETQYF. CDR3 coding DNA: TGCAGTGGCGGGACCCAAGAGACCCAGTACTTC.

The J gene is TRBJ1-1, the V gene TRBV19; D remains ambiguous. The CDR3 spans 15 residues. With 3 bases removed from V and 0 bases from J, the gap between germline ends came to 11 bases. Germline V gene lookup returns CDR1 LNHDA and CDR2 SQIVND (reference sequence). The CDR3 nucleotides read TGTGCCAGTAGTATGTTGTGGGGATTGAACACTGAAGCTTTCTTT. Translating gives CASSMLWGLNTEAFF.

This chain joins TRBV5-1 and TRBJ2-5; possible D gene TRBD1, 6 bases. The CDR3 extends over 16 amino acids. Trimming cost V 0 bases and J 4 bases, with 16 bases left between them. Germline assignment: CDR1 SGHRS and CDR2 YFSETQ. The CDR3 DNA is TGCGCCAGCAGCTTGGGCGGAGTTCAGGACAGAGAGACCCAGTACTTC. Translating it yields CASSLGGVQDRETQYF.

The chain carries TRBV9 and TRBJ2-2; 10 bases are a match to TRBD2. V shed 3 bases and J 4 bases; nucleotides not matched to a gene: 6. CDR1 is SGDLS and CDR2 is YYNGEE in the germline V gene. The CDR3 runs 16 residues. The CDR3 bases are TGTGCCAGCAGCGCTGAGGGGACTAGCGCCACCGGGGAGCTGTTTTTT. The encoded protein is CASSAEGTSATGELFF.

The chain carries TRBV25-1 and TRBJ1-1; D perhaps matches TRBD1 (5 bases). Germline assignment: CDR1 MGHDK and CDR2 SYGVNS. V lost 3 bases to trimming and J lost 0 bases, with 11 bases between them. This CDR3 is 15 amino acids long. For the CDR3, the DNA is TGTGCCAGCAGTGAGGGGCAGACCATGAACACTGAAGCTTTCTTT. This codes for CASSEGQTMNTEAFF.